The 26 T cell receptor beta chains below were found in one sample sequenced in a study of beta chain features in type 1 diabetes. Of the isolated RNA, all was reverse transcribed, and so the sequenced material was expressed TCRB transcripts. Generated by immunoSEQ multiplex PCR, the TCRdb table keeps only in-frame clones and is missing some. The repertoire includes about 410,000 clones, around 14% of them detected once, and approximately 0.038% sits in the top ten. The specimen was naive CD4+ T cells from blood. The receptors stem from a man aged 30 to 39 in good health.

Only a few counts were recorded for this clone. The CDR3 region has the DNA TGTGCCAGCAGACTACCGGGACGGAGGGTTGGCAATGAGCAGTTCTTC. It encodes CASRLPGRRVGNEQFF. The V gene is TRBV2, the J gene TRBJ2-1; D possibly corresponds to TRBD2 (6 bases). V was clipped by 6 bases and J by 6 bases, with 21 bases between them. CDR3 length: 16 amino acids. Germline CDR1 reads SNHLY; CDR2 reads FYNNEI.

This clone was observed a handful of times. The chain links TRBV14 to TRBJ1-3; weak D call: TRBD1 (6 bases). The germline V gene encodes CDR1 SGHDN and CDR2 FVKESK. V was clipped by 3 bases and J by 4 bases, with 10 bases between them. The CDR3 loop spans 14 amino acids. CDR3 sequence reads: CASSHTGSGNTIYF. CDR3 bases: TGTGCCAGCAGCCACACAGGGTCCGGAAACACCATATATTTT.

This chain joins TRBV27 and TRBJ2-2; 9 bases agree with TRBD1. J gave up 7 bases and V 6 bases, and 9 bases lay outside the gene matches. The length of the CDR3 is 15 residues. Germline V gives CDR1 MNHEY, CDR2 SMNVEV (reference sequence). In DNA, the CDR3 is TGTGCCAGCAGGGGACAGGGACTAACGAGCGGGGAGCTGTTTTTT. This encodes CASRGQGLTSGELFF.

V usage is TRBV10-3 and J usage is TRBJ1-1; 9 nucleotides agree with TRBD1. With V trimmed by 6 bases and J by 5 bases, 4 bases remained unmatched. The CDR3 runs to 13 residues. Germline lookup yields CDR1 ENHRY and CDR2 SYGVKD. The CDR3 region has the DNA TGTGCCATCAGGGACAGGGGAGGGACTGAAGCTTTCTTT. It specifies CAIRDRGGTEAFF.

The V call is TRBV5-1, the J call TRBJ1-2; D remains unclear. The V gene lost 4 bases and the J gene lost 8 bases, with 21 bases spanning the gap. This CDR3 has 15 amino acids. Germline loops: CDR1 SGHRS, CDR2 YFSETQ. CDR3 sequence (DNA): TGCGCCAGCAGCCTCCTTGAGGTTGGGGTTGGCGGCTACACCTTC. Translation: CASSLLEVGVGGYTF.

This clone was seen a few times. V and J are TRBV7-9 and TRBJ1-4, with D uncertain. CDR3 length equals 14 residues. Trimming stripped 5 bases from V and 8 bases from J, with 15 bases between. Germline V gives CDR1 SEHNR, CDR2 FQNEAQ (reference sequence). The DNA for the CDR3 is TGTGCCAGCAGCGGGCCCGTGGCTGGCGAAAAACTGTTTTTT. This encodes CASSGPVAGEKLFF.

This clone appeared a few times. The chain uses TRBV10-3 and TRBJ2-5; 7 bases fit TRBD1. V was pared by 6 bases and J by 4 bases, with 8 bases of the junction left unmatched. This CDR3 has 14 residues. Germline V gene sequence: CDR1 ENHRY, CDR2 SYGVKD. The CDR3 region is CAISVDRAAETQYF. As DNA, the CDR3 is TGTGCCATCAGCGTAGACAGGGCGGCAGAGACCCAGTACTTC.

The V and J genes are TRBV6-4 and TRBJ2-3; D is ambiguous. The CDR3 length is 15 residues. The V gene's germline CDR1 is MRHNA and CDR2 SNTAGT. The V end was cut by 3 bases, the J end by 1 base, with 11 bases between. CDR3 sequence reads: CASSEGVSRTDTQYF. DNA for the CDR3: TGTGCCAGCAGTGAAGGAGTAAGCCGCACAGATACGCAGTATTTT.

In this sample, this clone turned up many times. The genes are TRBV30 and TRBJ2-1; 12 bases agree with TRBD2. The germline gives CDR1 GTSNPN, CDR2 SVGIG (reference sequence). J gave up 12 bases and V 5 bases, and 8 bases lay outside the gene matches. This CDR3 has 13 residues. CDR3 sequence (DNA): TGTGCCTGGGATTCCCTAGCGGGAGGGATGCAGTTCTTC. Amino acid sequence: CAWDSLAGGMQFF. Full variable domain (rest looked up from reference TRBV30 and TRBJ2-1): SQTIHQWPATLVQPVGSPLSLECTVEGTSNPNLYWYRQAAGRGLQLLFYSVGIGQISSEVPQNLSASRPQDRQFILSSKKLLLSDSGFYLCAWDSLAGGMQFFGPGTRLTVL.

J is TRBJ2-3 and V is TRBV2; 8 bases match TRBD2. The germline gives CDR1 SNHLY, CDR2 FYNNEI. The J segment lost 5 bases and the V segment lost 6 bases, leaving 10 bases of the junction unmatched. This CDR3 has 15 amino acids. This chain's CDR3 is CASRADKAGVDTQYF. The CDR3 DNA is TGTGCCAGCAGAGCGGATAAAGCGGGAGTAGATACGCAGTATTTT.

This clone was detected only a few times. The CDR3 DNA is TGTGCCAGCAGCCGGGACAGGTGGAACACTGAAGCTTTCTTT. It is translated as CASSRDRWNTEAFF. The chain joins TRBV7-2 to TRBJ1-1; 8 bases line up with TRBD1. The CDR3 loop spans 14 amino acids. The J segment lost 1 base and the V segment lost 5 bases, leaving 3 bases of the junction unmatched. CDR1 is SGHTA and CDR2 is FQGNSA in the germline V gene.

The chain recombines TRBV5-6 with TRBJ1-2, with D hard to call. The CDR3 length is 13 residues. Trimming pared 0 bases from V and 6 bases from J, leaving 9 bases between. In germline, CDR1 is SGHDT, CDR2 YYEEEE. CDR3 amino acids: CASSLAQRDGYTF. CDR3 nucleotide sequence: TGTGCCAGCAGCTTGGCTCAGCGCGATGGCTACACCTTC.

This rearrangement joins TRBV15 to TRBJ2-2, with 9 bases that match TRBD1. The V and J ends lost 11 bases and 6 bases, in that order; junction bases with no gene match: 13. CDR3 length: 15 residues. The germline V gene has CDR1 LNHNV and CDR2 YYDKDF (reference sequence). CDR3 amino acids: CARKTGTGPPGELFF. In DNA, the CDR3 is TGTGCCCGAAAGACGGGGACAGGGCCCCCCGGGGAGCTGTTTTTT.

This chain joins TRBV9 and TRBJ1-2; TRBD1 matches at 8 bases. Germline V gene data show CDR1 as SGDLS and CDR2 as YYNGEE. This CDR3 is built from 19 residues. Trimming at V came to 0 bases and at J to 7 bases, leaving 20 bases not matched to a gene. CDR3 sequence reads: CASSVGSGQGALSRLGYTF. The CDR3 region has the DNA TGTGCCAGCAGCGTAGGGAGCGGACAGGGCGCACTCAGTCGGCTTGGCTACACCTTC.

The sample holds a few counts of this clone. The DNA for the CDR3 is TGTGCCAGCAGCTTGGGGCCACAGGGATACGAGCAGTACGTC. It is translated as CASSLGPQGYEQYV. The chain recombines TRBV7-2 with TRBJ2-7, with D perhaps matching TRBD1 (6 bases). CDR3 size: 14 residues. Germline assignment: CDR1 SGHTA and CDR2 FQGNSA. V lost 3 bases to trimming and J lost 4 bases, with 13 bases between them.

The rearrangement uses TRBV9 and TRBJ1-1, with D tentatively TRBD1 (5 bases). Trimming shortened V by 4 bases and J by 8 bases, and 15 bases separated the two germline ends. The length of the CDR3 is 13 residues. In germline, CDR1 is SGDLS, CDR2 YYNGEE. CDR3 region: CASSRASGLEAFF. The CDR3 nucleotides read TGTGCCAGCAGCCGGGCCTCAGGGCTAGAAGCTTTCTTT.

The chain links TRBV9 to TRBJ2-1; 10 bases match TRBD1. CDR3 size: 17 residues. V shed 0 bases, J shed 2 bases, and the junction held 5 bases outside the gene matches. Germline V CDR1 and CDR2: SGDLS, YYNGEE. In DNA, the CDR3 is TGTGCCAGCAGCGTAGCTGGGACAGGGGCTCCCTACAATGAGCAGTTCTTC. This encodes CASSVAGTGAPYNEQFF.

The table lists this clone with many counts. The chain employs TRBV9 and TRBJ2-2; D call uncertain. Germline values: CDR1 SGDLS, CDR2 YYNGEE. V lost 0 bases, J lost 6 bases, and 0 bases lay in between. The CDR3 consists of 11 residues. The CDR3 protein is CASSVAGELFF. The CDR3 nucleotides read TGTGCCAGCAGCGTAGCCGGGGAGCTGTTTTTT.

This clone was picked up many times. The gene calls are TRBV7-9 and TRBJ2-1; D gene ambiguous. V lost 6 bases to trimming and J lost 2 bases, with 8 bases between them. Germline V gives CDR1 SEHNR, CDR2 FQNEAQ (reference sequence). This CDR3 has 13 amino acids. DNA of the CDR3: TGTGCCAGCAGTCTGGCGACCTACAATGAGCAGTTCTTC. It translates to CASSLATYNEQFF.

The chain has TRBV30 and TRBJ1-1; D is undetermined. Germline lookup yields CDR1 GTSNPN and CDR2 SVGIG (reference sequence). The CDR3 totals 12 residues. Between the trimmed V and J ends, which lost 5 bases and 2 bases, there was a span of 9 bases. The CDR3 sequence: CAWVQRNTEAFF. The CDR3 nucleotides are TGTGCCTGGGTACAGAGAAACACTGAAGCTTTCTTT.

This clone turned up a few times. Other DNA sequences in this sample translate to the same CDR3. The chain links TRBV5-1 to TRBJ1-1; D gene uncertain. CDR3 length: 11 residues. Trimming removed 5 bases from V and 0 bases from J, with 2 bases in between. The V gene's germline CDR1 is SGHRS and CDR2 YFSETQ. The CDR3 loop is CASSLNTEAFF. In DNA form, the CDR3 reads TGCGCCAGCAGTTTGAACACTGAAGCTTTCTTT.

This clone turned up a few times. The V gene is TRBV14, the J gene TRBJ2-2; 10 positions match TRBD2. This CDR3 is built from 16 residues. Unmatched junction bases numbered 4, after V lost 4 bases and J lost 2 bases. Looked up from germline, CDR1 is SGHDN and CDR2 is FVKESK. Written as DNA, the CDR3 is TGTGCCAGCAGCCGCCGACTAGCGGGTAACACCGGGGAGCTGTTTTTT. This encodes CASSRRLAGNTGELFF. Complete variable domain (other parts from reference TRBV14 and TRBJ2-2): EAGVTQFPSHSVIEKGQTVTLRCDPISGHDNLYWYRRVMGKEIKFLLHFVKESKQDESGMPNNRFLAERTGGTYSTLKVQPAELEDSGVYFCASSRRLAGNTGELFFGEGSRLTVL.

This clone was observed many times. The chain uses TRBV30 and TRBJ1-4; D remains unclear. Germline CDR1 GTSNPN, CDR2 SVGIG (reference sequence). With 4 bases removed from V and 0 bases from J, the gap between germline ends came to 12 bases. The CDR3 contains 15 residues. Here the CDR3 DNA reads TGTGCCTGGAATCAGGCGAAGACAACTAATGAAAAACTGTTTTTT. This translates into CAWNQAKTTNEKLFF. The whole variable domain, filled in from reference TRBV30 and TRBJ1-4, reads SQTIHQWPATLVQPVGSPLSLECTVEGTSNPNLYWYRQAAGRGLQLLFYSVGIGQISSEVPQNLSASRPQDRQFILSSKKLLLSDSGFYLCAWNQAKTTNEKLFFGSGTQLSVL.

Only a few counts were recorded for this clone. The chain is built from TRBV10-3 and TRBJ1-5, with TRBD1 matching over 9 bases. CDR3 length equals 14 residues. The germline V gene encodes CDR1 ENHRY and CDR2 SYGVKD. The trim removed 4 bases at V and 3 bases at J, leaving 1 base unmatched. CDR3 sequence: CAISAQGANQPQHF. The CDR3 nucleotides are TGTGCCATCAGTGCACAGGGGGCCAATCAGCCCCAGCATTTT.

The sample holds a few counts of this clone. This chain connects TRBV7-2 to TRBJ2-7; 8 positions match TRBD1. This CDR3 spans 14 amino acids. Germline V CDR1 and CDR2: SGHTA, FQGNSA. The junction had 8 bases not matched to a gene; V was cut back by 3 bases and J by 7 bases. The CDR3 region is CASSFGGRGREQYF. CDR3 DNA sequence: TGTGCCAGCAGCTTTGGTGGCAGGGGGCGGGAGCAGTACTTC. Based on the CDR3 plus reference TRBV7-2 and TRBJ2-7, the full variable domain is GAGVSQSPSNKVTEKGKDVELRCDPISGHTALYWYRQSLGQGLEFLIYFQGNSAPDKSGLPSDRFSAERTGGSVSTLTIQRTQQEDSAVYLCASSFGGRGREQYFGPGTRLTVT.

The chain uses TRBV4-3 and TRBJ2-3; 9 bases are a match to TRBD2. Germline V lookup: CDR1 LGHNA, CDR2 YSLEER. The CDR3 has 14 residues. V gave up 0 bases and J gave up 9 bases; unmatched junction bases: 4. In nucleotides, the CDR3 is TGCGCCAGCAGCCAAGATCCAGCGGGAGGAACGCAGTATTTT. Amino acid sequence: CASSQDPAGGTQYF.